The 21 T cell receptor beta chains below come from one sample, sequenced in a study of PD-1 blockade in mismatch repair-deficient tumors. TCRdb's copy holds only in-frame clones and misses some; the assay was immunoSEQ multiplex PCR. The sample contains over 100,000 clones, about 83% of which appear only once. The sequencing here drew on peripheral blood, taken about 13 months after starting pembrolizumab. The receptors were sampled from an adult with mismatch repair-deficient cancer.

This chain links TRBV6-1 with TRBJ2-4; D tentatively reads TRBD1 or TRBD2 (6 bases each). Germline V gene lookup returns CDR1 MNHNS and CDR2 SASEGT. The CDR3 sequence is 16 residues long. V lost 2 bases to trimming and J lost 0 bases, with 11 bases between them. CDR3 nucleotides: TGTGCCAGCAGTGAAAAACAGGGACTAGCCAAAAACATTCAGTACTTC. Translation gives CASSEKQGLAKNIQYF.

The rearrangement links TRBV2 to TRBJ1-3, with D possibly being TRBD1 (6 bases). CDR1 and CDR2 (germline): SNHLY, FYNNEI. This CDR3 contains 15 residues. Trimming stripped 2 bases from V and 1 base from J, with 9 bases between. CDR3: CASSELGASGNTIYF. The CDR3 DNA is TGTGCCAGCAGTGAACTGGGGGCTTCTGGAAACACCATATATTTT. The full variable domain, completed using reference TRBV2 and TRBJ1-3, is EPEVTQTPSHQVTQMGQEVILRCVPISNHLYFYWYRQILGQKVEFLVSFYNNEISEKSEIFDDQFSVERPDGSNFTLKIRSTKLEDSAMYFCASSELGASGNTIYFGEGSWLTVV.

V gene TRBV19 combines with J gene TRBJ1-2, with D possibly being TRBD1 (5 bases). The CDR3 extends over 12 amino acids. The germline gives CDR1 LNHDA, CDR2 SQIVND (reference sequence). Trimming shortened V by 3 bases and J by 7 bases, and 9 bases separated the two germline ends. In DNA form, the CDR3 reads TGTGCCAGTAGTATTTCAGGGCTTGGCTACACCTTC. Protein sequence: CASSISGLGYTF.

This sequence joins TRBV9 and TRBJ2-5; 12 positions agree with TRBD2. The CDR3 spans 15 residues. V lost 4 bases and J lost 5; bases outside the gene matches: 6. The germline gives CDR1 SGDLS, CDR2 YYNGEE. The CDR3 here is CASSFGLAGMETQYF. The DNA of the CDR3 is TGTGCCAGCAGCTTTGGACTAGCGGGAATGGAGACCCAGTACTTC.

This chain connects TRBV7-9 to TRBJ2-7; TRBD1 aligns across 8 bases. Germline V lookup: CDR1 SEHNR, CDR2 FQNEAQ (reference sequence). This CDR3 is 13 amino acids long. The ends lost 7 bases at V and 4 bases at J; junction bases unmatched: 6. This CDR3 reads CASTAGGGYEQYF. The CDR3 DNA reads TGTGCCAGCACAGCAGGGGGCGGGTACGAGCAGTACTTC. Together with reference TRBV7-9 and TRBJ2-7, the CDR3 gives the full variable domain: DTGVSQNPRHKITKRGQNVTFRCDPISEHNRLYWYRQTLGQGPEFLTYFQNEAQLEKSRLLSDRFSAERPKGSFSTLEIQRTEQGDSAMYLCASTAGGGYEQYFGPGTRLTVT.

The chain recombines TRBV5-4 with TRBJ1-1, with D tentatively TRBD1 (6 bases). In germline, CDR1 is SGHNT, CDR2 YYREEE (reference sequence). Trimming cost V 4 bases and J 7 bases, with 17 bases left between them. The CDR3 extends over 14 amino acids. In DNA form, the CDR3 reads TGTGCCAGCAGCCCGTCGTACAGGGTTAGTGAAGCTTTCTTT. Translating gives CASSPSYRVSEAFF.

The chain joins TRBV6-5 to TRBJ2-2; D is uncertain. Germline loops: CDR1 MNHEY, CDR2 SVGAGI. The CDR3 sequence is 15 residues long. Trimming left V 0 bases short and J 4 bases short, with 9 bases between. CDR3 sequence: CASSYSRTLTGELFF. As DNA, the CDR3 is TGTGCCAGCAGTTACTCGAGGACCCTCACCGGGGAGCTGTTTTTT.

The chain combines TRBV21-1 with TRBJ1-2; the table's D call, TRBD1, was not checked against the DNA. TRBV21-1 constitutes a pseudogene. There are 19 residues in the CDR3. This CDR3 is CASSKGRDRGTKRPCGYTF. The CDR3 nucleotides read TGTGCCAGCAGCAAGGGACGGGACAGGGGAACGAAACGACCATGTGGCTACACCTTC.

The CDR3 DNA follows: TGCGCCAGCAGCTTGGTGGCAGGCTCTAACACCGGGGAGCTGTTTTTT. Its protein product is CASSLVAGSNTGELFF. The V call is TRBV5-1, the J call TRBJ2-2; the D is unclear. From germline, CDR1 is SGHRS and CDR2 YFSETQ. This CDR3 is built from 16 residues. V was clipped by 0 bases and J by 2 bases, with 11 bases between them.

The chain links TRBV5-1 to TRBJ2-3; D may be TRBD1 (6 bases). CDR1 and CDR2 (germline): SGHRS, YFSETQ. The CDR3 sequence is 14 residues long. Trimming cost V 4 bases and J 2 bases, with 11 bases left between them. The CDR3 sequence is CASSPGTNTDTQYF. As DNA, the CDR3 is TGCGCCAGCAGCCCCGGGACAAACACAGATACGCAGTATTTT.

This chain joins TRBV5-5 and TRBJ1-2; D not certain. V was shortened by 6 bases and J by 2 bases, with 23 bases between the two germline ends. The CDR3 spans 17 residues. Looked up from germline, CDR1 is SGHKS and CDR2 is YYEKEE (reference sequence). CDR3 bases: TGTGCCAGCAACCCTCGATTGACCGTCGCAGCCAACTATGGCTACACCTTC. Translating gives CASNPRLTVAANYGYTF.

This rearrangement joins TRBV7-3 to TRBJ2-2, with 9 bases identical to TRBD2. The germline V gene encodes CDR1 SGHTA and CDR2 FQGTGA. J lost 6 bases, V lost 1 base, and 9 bases had no gene match. The CDR3 runs to 17 residues. The DNA of the CDR3 is TGTGCCAGCAGCTTAAGGAGTGGAGGCGGGAGGGCCGGGGAGCTGTTTTTT. Its protein product is CASSLRSGGGRAGELFF.

The chain joins TRBV15 to TRBJ2-5; possibly TRBD2 for D (6 bases). CDR1 is LNHNV, CDR2 YYDKDF, per germline (reference sequence). V was cut by 2 bases and J by 5 bases, with 18 bases left in between. The CDR3 totals 16 residues. In nucleotides, the CDR3 is TGTGCCACCAGCAGATCGGAGGGAGCGGTTCGGGAGACCCAGTACTTC. Translating gives CATSRSEGAVRETQYF.

The rearrangement links TRBV9 to TRBJ1-1, with no clear D. CDR1 SGDLS and CDR2 YYNGEE come from the germline V gene. This CDR3 region has 13 residues. V was trimmed by 4 bases and J by 8 bases, leaving 15 bases between them. CDR3: CASSLRPETEAFF. The CDR3 DNA is TGTGCCAGCAGCCTCCGGCCCGAGACCGAAGCTTTCTTT.

The CDR3 sequence: CATSRDRTANQPQHF. CDR3 nucleotides: TGTGCCACCAGCAGAGATCGGACAGCCAATCAGCCCCAGCATTTT. V and J are TRBV15 and TRBJ1-5; possible D gene TRBD1, 6 bases. Per germline, CDR1 LNHNV and CDR2 YYDKDF (reference sequence). Between the trimmed V and J ends, which lost 0 bases and 3 bases, there was a span of 9 bases. The CDR3 runs 15 residues.

The gene calls are TRBV9 and TRBJ2-1, with TRBD1 identical over 7 bases. Germline V CDR1 and CDR2: SGDLS, YYNGEE. This CDR3 contains 23 residues. V gave up 3 bases and J gave up 1 base; unmatched junction bases: 28. In nucleotides, the CDR3 is TGTGCCAGCAGCGAAAGACAGGGAGACCCGGGGAATCGGACCTACAAATCCTACAATGAGCAGTTCTTC. This gives the protein CASSERQGDPGNRTYKSYNEQFF. The variable domain in full, completed from reference TRBV9 and TRBJ2-1, reads DSGVTQTPKHLITATGQRVTLRCSPRSGDLSVYWYQQSLDQGLQFLIQYYNGEERAKGNILERFSAQQFPDLHSELNLSSLELGDSALYFCASSERQGDPGNRTYKSYNEQFFGPGTRLTVL.

For this clone: The junction shows a germline mismatch at one end, possibly a read error. This chain joins TRBV14 and TRBJ2-1, with 13 bases that match TRBD2. This CDR3 comprises 16 residues. Germline lookup yields CDR1 SGHDN and CDR2 FVKESK. CDR3 nucleotides: TGTGCCAGCAGTCAAGGGACTAGCGGGATCGTCGGTGAGCAGTTCTTC. Translated, it gives CASSQGTSGIVGEQFF.

The chain employs TRBV7-8 and TRBJ1-1; possibly TRBD1 for D (5 bases). Per germline, CDR1 SGHVS and CDR2 FQNEAQ. The CDR3 consists of 13 residues. V lost 2 bases and J lost 11, with 15 bases in between. CDR3 loop: CASSLRSPGVAFF. CDR3 DNA: TGTGCCAGCAGCTTAAGATCCCCGGGGGTGGCTTTCTTT.

This chain connects TRBV4-2 to TRBJ2-7, with 9 bases that match TRBD1. The CDR3 extends over 16 amino acids. The germline gives CDR1 LGHNA, CDR2 YNFKEQ. J gave up 5 bases and V 2 bases, and 10 bases lay outside the gene matches. The CDR3 bases are TGTGCCAGCAGCCAAACACAGGGGGCCCCGAGCCACGAGCAGTACTTC. Its protein product is CASSQTQGAPSHEQYF.

The gene calls are TRBV29-1 and TRBJ1-1, with D possibly TRBD1 on 6 matching bases. Germline-derived CDR1 and CDR2 are SQVTM and ANQGSEA. The CDR3 covers 13 residues. V shed 0 bases and J shed 1 base, with 6 bases lying between them. The DNA of the CDR3 is TGCAGCGTTGAAGACAGGGGGAACACTGAAGCTTTCTTT. Its protein is CSVEDRGNTEAFF.

The chain couples TRBV6-6 to TRBJ1-1; 7 bases align to TRBD1. CDR1 is MNHNY and CDR2 is SVGAGI in the germline V gene (reference sequence). V trimming: 1 base; J trimming: 6 bases; junction bases outside the gene matches: 8. The CDR3 consists of 15 residues. The CDR3 DNA follows: TGTGCCAGCAGTTACTTGACAGGGTGGGAAGCTGAAGCTTTCTTT. As protein: CASSYLTGWEAEAFF.